Below are 4 T cell receptor beta chains sequenced from a single sample in a study of control samples from healthy donors and cancer patients. Assay: immunoSEQ multiplex PCR; the TCRdb copy retains only in-frame clones and omits some. The sample carries approximately 70,000 clones, roughly 90% recorded once. The sample was PBMCs. The receptor source for this set is a man in his 60s with colorectal cancer.

The J gene is TRBJ1-1, the V gene TRBV23-1; TRBD1 is a possible D gene (5 bases). TRBV23-1 is treated as an ORF (open reading frame) with a function not yet certain. V shed 7 bases and J shed 3 bases, with 15 bases lying between them. The CDR3 runs to 14 residues. The CDR3 loop is CASIWQAGDTEAFF. Written as DNA, the CDR3 is TGCGCCAGCATCTGGCAGGCGGGGGACACTGAAGCTTTCTTT.

The chain is built from TRBV7-2 and TRBJ2-7; no clear D gene. The CDR3 length is 13 residues. Deletions cut 1 base from V and 4 bases from J, with 8 bases between. Germline V gene sequence: CDR1 SGHTA, CDR2 FQGNSA. CDR3 nucleotide sequence: TGTGCCAGCAGCTTAGGGACCGAGTACGAGCAGTACTTC. Its translation: CASSLGTEYEQYF.

The chain recombines TRBV5-4 with TRBJ2-5; D gene unclear. This CDR3 spans 13 amino acids. Trimming took off 2 bases at V and 3 bases at J, with 8 bases between the two ends. Germline V gene lookup returns CDR1 SGHNT and CDR2 YYREEE (reference sequence). CDR3: CASSLMVEETQYF. CDR3 bases: TGTGCCAGCAGCTTAATGGTAGAAGAGACCCAGTACTTC.

The chain uses TRBV12-3 or TRBV12-4 and TRBJ2-7; unclear D gene. The CDR3 is made up of 13 amino acids. Trimming pared 8 bases from V and 0 bases from J, leaving 11 bases between. In nucleotides, the CDR3 is TGTGCCAGCCAAACAGCGAGCTCCTACGAGCAGTACTTC. Amino acids: CASQTASSYEQYF.